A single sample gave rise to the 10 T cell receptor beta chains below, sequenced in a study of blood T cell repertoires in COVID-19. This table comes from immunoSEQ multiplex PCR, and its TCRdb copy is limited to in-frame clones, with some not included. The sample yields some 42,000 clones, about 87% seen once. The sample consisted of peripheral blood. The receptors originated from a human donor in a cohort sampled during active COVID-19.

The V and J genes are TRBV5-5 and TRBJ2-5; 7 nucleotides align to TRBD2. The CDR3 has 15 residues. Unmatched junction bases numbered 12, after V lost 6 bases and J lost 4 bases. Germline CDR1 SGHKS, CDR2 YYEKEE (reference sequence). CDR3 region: CASTSLRGGGETQYF. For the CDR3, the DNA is TGTGCCAGCACCTCCCTACGGGGCGGGGGAGAGACCCAGTACTTC.

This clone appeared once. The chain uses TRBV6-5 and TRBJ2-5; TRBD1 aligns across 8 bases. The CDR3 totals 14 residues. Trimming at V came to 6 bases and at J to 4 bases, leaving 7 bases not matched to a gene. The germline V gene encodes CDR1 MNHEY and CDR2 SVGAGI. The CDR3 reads CASSLPGGRETQYF. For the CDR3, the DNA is TGTGCCAGCAGCTTACCAGGGGGCAGAGAGACCCAGTACTTC.

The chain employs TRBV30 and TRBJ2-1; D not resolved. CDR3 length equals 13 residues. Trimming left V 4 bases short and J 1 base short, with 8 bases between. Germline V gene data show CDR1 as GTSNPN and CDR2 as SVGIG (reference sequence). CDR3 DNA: TGTGCCTGGAAATCCCAGTCCTACAATGAGCAGTTCTTC. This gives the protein CAWKSQSYNEQFF.

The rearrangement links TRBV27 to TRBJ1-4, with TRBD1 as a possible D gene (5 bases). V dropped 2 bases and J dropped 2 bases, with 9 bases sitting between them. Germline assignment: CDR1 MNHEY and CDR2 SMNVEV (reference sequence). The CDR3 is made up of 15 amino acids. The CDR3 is CASSLLGGTNEKLFF. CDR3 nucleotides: TGTGCCAGCAGTTTACTGGGGGGGACTAATGAAAAACTGTTTTTT.

The CDR3 here is CATIAGVTQYF. The DNA for the CDR3 is TGTGCCACAATCGCGGGAGTGACCCAGTACTTC. This chain links TRBV5-4 with TRBJ2-5; 7 positions agree with TRBD2. Looked up from germline, CDR1 is SGHNT and CDR2 is YYREEE (reference sequence). The trim removed 9 bases at V and 7 bases at J, leaving 6 bases unmatched. CDR3 length: 11 residues. The entire variable domain, with the rest obtained from reference TRBV5-4 and TRBJ2-5, is as follows: ETGVTQSPTHLIKTRGQQVTLRCSSQSGHNTVSWYQQALGQGPQFIFQYYREEENGRGNFPPRFSGLQFPNYSSELNVNALELDDSALYLCATIAGVTQYFGPGTRLLVL.

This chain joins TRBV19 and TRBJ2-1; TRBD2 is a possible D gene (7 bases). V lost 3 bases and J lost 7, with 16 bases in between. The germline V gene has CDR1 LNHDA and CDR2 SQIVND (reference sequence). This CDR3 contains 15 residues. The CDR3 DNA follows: TGTGCCAGTAGTATGACGCGGGGGCTGGGTAATGAGCAGTTCTTC. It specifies CASSMTRGLGNEQFF. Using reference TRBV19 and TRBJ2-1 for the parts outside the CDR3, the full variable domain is DGGITQSPKYLFRKEGQNVTLSCEQNLNHDAMYWYRQDPGQGLRLIYYSQIVNDFQKGDIAEGYSVSREKKESFPLTVTSAQKNPTAFYLCASSMTRGLGNEQFFGPGTRLTVL.

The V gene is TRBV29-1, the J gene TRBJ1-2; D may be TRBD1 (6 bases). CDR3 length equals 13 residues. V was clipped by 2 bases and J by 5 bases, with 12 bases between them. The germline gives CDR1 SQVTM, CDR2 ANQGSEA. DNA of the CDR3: TGCAGCGTTGAATTCAGGGGTGGTTATGGCTACACCTTC. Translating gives CSVEFRGGYGYTF. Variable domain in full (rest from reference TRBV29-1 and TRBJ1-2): SAVISQKPSRDICQRGTSLTIQCQVDSQVTMMFWYRQQPGQSLTLIATANQGSEATYESGFVIDKFPISRPNLTFSTLTVSNMSPEDSSIYLCSVEFRGGYGYTFGSGTRLTVV.

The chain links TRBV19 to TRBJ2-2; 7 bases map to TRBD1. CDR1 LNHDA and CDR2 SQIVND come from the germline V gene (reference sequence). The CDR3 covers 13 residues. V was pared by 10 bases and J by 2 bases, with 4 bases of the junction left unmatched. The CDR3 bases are TGTGCCACCAGGGACAGTAACACCGGGGAGCTGTTTTTT. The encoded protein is CATRDSNTGELFF.

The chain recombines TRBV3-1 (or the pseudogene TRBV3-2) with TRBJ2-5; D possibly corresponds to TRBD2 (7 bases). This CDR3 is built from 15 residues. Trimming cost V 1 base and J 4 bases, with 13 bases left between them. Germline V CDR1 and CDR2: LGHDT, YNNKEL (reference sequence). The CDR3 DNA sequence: TGTGCCAGCAGCCAAGCTCGGGGAGGGGGAGAGACCCAGTACTTC. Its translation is CASSQARGGGETQYF.

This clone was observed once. The CDR3 nucleotides read TGTGCCAGCAGCTTGAGAGGGGGCCTTACTGAAGCTTTCTTT. It yields the protein CASSLRGGLTEAFF. This sequence joins TRBV5-5 and TRBJ1-1, with 7 bases matching TRBD1. The CDR3 contains 14 residues. From germline, CDR1 is SGHKS and CDR2 YYEKEE (reference sequence). The V segment lost 1 base and the J segment 5 bases; nucleotides outside the gene matches: 5.